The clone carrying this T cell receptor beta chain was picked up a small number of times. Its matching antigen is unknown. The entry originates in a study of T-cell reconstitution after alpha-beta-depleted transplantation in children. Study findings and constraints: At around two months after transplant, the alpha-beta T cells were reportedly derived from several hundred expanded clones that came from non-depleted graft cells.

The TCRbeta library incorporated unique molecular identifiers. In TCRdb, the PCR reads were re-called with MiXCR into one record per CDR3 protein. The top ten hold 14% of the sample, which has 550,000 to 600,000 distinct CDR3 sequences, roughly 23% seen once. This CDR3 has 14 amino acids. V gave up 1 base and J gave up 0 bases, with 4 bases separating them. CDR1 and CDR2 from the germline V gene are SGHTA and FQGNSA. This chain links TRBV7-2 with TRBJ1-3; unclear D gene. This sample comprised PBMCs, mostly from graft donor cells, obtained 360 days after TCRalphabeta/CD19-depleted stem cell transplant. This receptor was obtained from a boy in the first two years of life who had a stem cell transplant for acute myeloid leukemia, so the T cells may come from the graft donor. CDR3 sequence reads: CASSLEYSGNTIYF. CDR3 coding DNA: TGTGCCAGCAGCTTAGAGTACTCTGGAAACACCATATATTTT.